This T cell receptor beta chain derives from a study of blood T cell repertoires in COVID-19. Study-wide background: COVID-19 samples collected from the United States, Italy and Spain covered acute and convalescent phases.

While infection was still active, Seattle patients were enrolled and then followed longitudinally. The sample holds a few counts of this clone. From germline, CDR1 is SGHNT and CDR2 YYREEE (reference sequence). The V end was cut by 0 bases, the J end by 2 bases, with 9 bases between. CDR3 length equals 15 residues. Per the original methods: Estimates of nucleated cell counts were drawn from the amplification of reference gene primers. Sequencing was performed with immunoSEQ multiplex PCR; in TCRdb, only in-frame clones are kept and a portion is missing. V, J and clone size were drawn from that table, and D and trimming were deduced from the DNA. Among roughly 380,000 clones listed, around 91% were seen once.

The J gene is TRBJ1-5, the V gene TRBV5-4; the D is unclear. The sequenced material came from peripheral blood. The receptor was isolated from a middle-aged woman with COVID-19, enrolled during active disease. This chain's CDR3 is CASSLGGSGNQPQHF. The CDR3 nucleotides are TGTGCCAGCAGCTTGGGAGGTTCAGGCAATCAGCCCCAGCATTTT. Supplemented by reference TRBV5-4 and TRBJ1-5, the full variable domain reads ETGVTQSPTHLIKTRGQQVTLRCSSQSGHNTVSWYQQALGQGPQFIFQYYREEENGRGNFPPRFSGLQFPNYSSELNVNALELDDSALYLCASSLGGSGNQPQHFGDGTRLSIL.